The sample holds many counts of the clone carrying this T cell receptor beta chain. As yet, its antigen is unknown. These data originate in a study of metastatic and nonmetastatic thyroid tumors. Study-wide findings and caveats: Reportedly, malignant thyroid tumors had significantly higher TCR beta diversity than benign nodules, in blood and tumor.

Germline CDR1 is SGHAT and CDR2 is FQNNGV. The CDR3 runs 14 residues. The V gene lost 7 bases and the J gene lost 6 bases, with 15 bases spanning the gap. Patients were all untreated before their thyroid surgery. In the original workflow: The study's classifier, a distant-metastasis tool for papillary thyroid cancer, was built using CDR3 differences across clinicopathological groups. From the PCR reads, TCRdb re-called clones with MiXCR. TCRdb, not the original authors, processed these V and J calls. This table holds some 45,000 clones, around 15% found once. This receptor was obtained from a female donor with papillary thyroid cancer or a benign thyroid nodule (not recorded which). Some clones in this sample may be carry-over from other donors' samples. V gene TRBV11-2 combines with J gene TRBJ2-2; D may be TRBD2 (5 bases). Input material: blood. The CDR3 is CASTRTYDAGELFF. The CDR3 coding sequence is TGTGCCAGCACCCGGACTTATGACGCCGGGGAGCTGTTTTTT.